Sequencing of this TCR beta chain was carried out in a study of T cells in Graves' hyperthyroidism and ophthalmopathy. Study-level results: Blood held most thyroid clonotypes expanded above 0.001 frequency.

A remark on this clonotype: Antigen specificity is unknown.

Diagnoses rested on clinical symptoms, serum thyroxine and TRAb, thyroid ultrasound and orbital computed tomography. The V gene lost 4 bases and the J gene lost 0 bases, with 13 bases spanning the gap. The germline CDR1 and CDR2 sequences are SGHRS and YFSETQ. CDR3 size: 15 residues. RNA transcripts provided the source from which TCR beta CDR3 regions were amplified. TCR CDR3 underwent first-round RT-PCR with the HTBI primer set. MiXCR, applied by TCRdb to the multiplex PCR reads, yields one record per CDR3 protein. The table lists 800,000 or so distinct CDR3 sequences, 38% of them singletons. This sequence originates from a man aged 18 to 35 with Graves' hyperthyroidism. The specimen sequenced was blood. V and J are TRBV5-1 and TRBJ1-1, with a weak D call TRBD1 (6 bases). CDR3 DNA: TGCGCCAGCAGCAGCGGGGGGCCTTTGAACACTGAAGCTTTCTTT. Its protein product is CASSSGGPLNTEAFF.